These 9 T cell receptor beta chains came from one sample sequenced in a study of OX40 agonist ivuxolimab in advanced cancers. Sequenced by immunoSEQ multiplex PCR; TCRdb stores in-frame clones only, minus some. The repertoire consists of about 73,000 clones, with 90% occurring once and the leading ten covering 0.5% to 0.55%. The specimen comprised CD4+ or CD8+ T cells sorted from blood, sampled in a trial of the OX40 agonist ivuxolimab. The receptors come from an adult with an advanced solid tumor such as melanoma, head and neck, liver or kidney cancer.

The chain combines TRBV12-2 with TRBJ2-7; TRBD1 is the table's D call and was not checked against the DNA. TRBV12-2 is flagged as a pseudogene. This CDR3 has 16 amino acids. The CDR3 sequence is CASRQSPPGQYNEQYF. The DNA for the CDR3 is TGTGCAAGTCGCCAATCCCCCCCGGGACAGTATAACGAGCAGTACTTC.

CDR3: CASSLLEGRGDTQYF. CDR3 nucleotides: TGTGCCAGCAGTTTGTTGGAGGGAAGAGGGGATACGCAGTATTTT. This sequence joins TRBV27 and TRBJ2-3, with D possibly being TRBD2 (6 bases). V shed 3 bases and J shed 6 bases, with 16 bases lying between them. The V gene's germline CDR1 is MNHEY and CDR2 SMNVEV (reference sequence). The CDR3 sequence is 15 residues long.

The rearrangement links TRBV6-5 to TRBJ2-7; tentative D call: TRBD1 (5 bases). The CDR3 has 13 amino acids. V was pared by 6 bases and J by 2 bases, with 11 bases between. Germline V CDR1 and CDR2: MNHEY, SVGAGI. The DNA for the CDR3 is TGTGCCAGCAGCAGACAGAGCCCCTACGAGCAGTACTTC. Translation: CASSRQSPYEQYF.

The V and J genes are TRBV9 and TRBJ2-3; D is uncertain. The CDR3 contains 12 residues. Germline values: CDR1 SGDLS, CDR2 YYNGEE. Trimming stripped 3 bases from V and 3 bases from J, with 5 bases between. CDR3 DNA: TGTGCCAGCAGCGCCGGAACAGATACGCAGTATTTT. Amino acids: CASSAGTDTQYF.

The genes are TRBV7-2 and TRBJ2-5; 8 bases fit TRBD2. J lost 3 bases, V lost 2 bases, and 2 bases had no gene match. Germline loops: CDR1 SGHTA, CDR2 FQGNSA. The CDR3 contains 14 residues. This CDR3 is CASSLLGLEETQYF. DNA of the CDR3: TGTGCCAGCAGCTTATTGGGACTAGAAGAGACCCAGTACTTC. Drawing the rest from reference TRBV7-2 and TRBJ2-5, the complete variable domain is GAGVSQSPSNKVTEKGKDVELRCDPISGHTALYWYRQSLGQGLEFLIYFQGNSAPDKSGLPSDRFSAERTGGSVSTLTIQRTQQEDSAVYLCASSLLGLEETQYFGPGTRLLVL.

The chain combines TRBV28 with TRBJ1-5, with D maybe TRBD1 (5 bases). CDR1 and CDR2 from the germline V gene are MDHEN and SYDVKM. The CDR3 extends over 14 amino acids. The ends were cut back, 2 bases at V and 11 bases at J, with 16 bases in the middle. Here the CDR3 reads CASSLPGTRRAQHF. CDR3 nucleotide sequence: TGTGCCAGCAGTTTACCCGGGACCCGTAGAGCCCAGCATTTT.

The rearrangement uses TRBV7-2 and TRBJ2-5; either TRBD1 or TRBD2 may supply D (5 bases each). In germline, CDR1 is SGHTA, CDR2 FQGNSA. CDR3 length equals 17 residues. The V gene lost 5 bases and the J gene lost 1 base, with 20 bases spanning the gap. The DNA of the CDR3 is TGTGCCAGCAGCGTTCAAACCGGGGCCAGACTCCAAGAGACCCAGTACTTC. Protein sequence: CASSVQTGARLQETQYF.

This chain connects TRBV7-8 to TRBJ2-3; possible D gene TRBD2, 6 bases. CDR3 length: 17 residues. Trimming took 3 bases from V and 0 from J, leaving 16 bases between them. Germline CDR1 and CDR2: SGHVS and FQNEAQ. This CDR3 is CASSLEGGWASTDTQYF. The CDR3 DNA sequence: TGTGCCAGCAGCTTGGAGGGCGGGTGGGCTAGCACAGATACGCAGTATTTT.

The rearrangement joins TRBV28 to TRBJ2-7, with TRBD1 matching 8 bases. CDR3 length equals 14 residues. The junction had 9 bases not matched to a gene; V was cut back by 7 bases and J by 4 bases. Germline loops: CDR1 MDHEN, CDR2 SYDVKM. The CDR3, as DNA: TGTGCCAGCACCCAACAGGGGGGCAGTTACGAGCAGTACTTC. It codes for CASTQQGGSYEQYF.